The 2 T cell receptor beta chains below were found in one sample sequenced in a study of somatic mutations in cytotoxic T cells in rheumatoid arthritis. Clones were read by immunoSEQ multiplex PCR, and TCRdb kept only the in-frame ones, dropping some. The data contain over 1,100 clones, about 80% of them seen just once; the ten biggest clones take up approximately 14%. Sequencing input: CD8+ T cells sorted from blood. All receptors come from an adult with rheumatoid arthritis.

This clone was detected a few times. The chain couples TRBV4-1 to TRBJ2-6, with D uncertain. Trimming pared 0 bases from V and 4 bases from J, leaving 4 bases between. This CDR3 contains 14 residues. Germline V gene sequence: CDR1 MGHRA, CDR2 YSYEKL. The CDR3 DNA reads as TGCGCCAGCAGCCAAGATTACGGGGCCAACGTCCTGACTTTC. Translation gives CASSQDYGANVLTF.

The V and J genes are TRBV4-2 and TRBJ2-1; 12 bases match TRBD2. The CDR3 length is 15 residues. The ends lost 3 bases at V and 8 bases at J; junction bases unmatched: 5. CDR1 is LGHNA, CDR2 YNFKEQ, per germline. CDR3 nucleotides: TGTGCCAGCAGCCACGGACTAGCGGGGCGGGATGAGCAGTTCTTC. Translation gives CASSHGLAGRDEQFF.